This T cell receptor (beta chain) was recovered during a study of T cell responses to AZD1222 COVID-19 vaccine. Sequencing used immunoSEQ multiplex PCR; TCRdb keeps in-frame clones, though not all of them. This table has 150,000 to 200,000 clones, around 88% appearing once. In regard to this clone: Other DNA sequences in the same sample also yield this CDR3.

This TCR came from an adult who received the AZD1222 COVID-19 vaccine. Sample: peripheral blood, taken 28 days after the second AZD1222 dose.

The CDR3 reads CASSVGTGVYEQYF. The CDR3 DNA reads TGTGCCAGCAGCGTCGGGACAGGGGTATACGAGCAGTACTTC. The chain has TRBV9 and TRBJ2-7; 10 nucleotides match TRBD1. The CDR3 runs to 14 residues. CDR1 is SGDLS and CDR2 is YYNGEE in the germline V gene. V was pared by 2 bases and J by 4 bases, with 3 bases of the junction left unmatched. Drawing the rest from reference TRBV9 and TRBJ2-7, the complete variable domain is DSGVTQTPKHLITATGQRVTLRCSPRSGDLSVYWYQQSLDQGLQFLIQYYNGEERAKGNILERFSAQQFPDLHSELNLSSLELGDSALYFCASSVGTGVYEQYFGPGTRLTVT.